The 27 T cell receptor beta chains in this list originate from one sample, sequenced in a study of blood T cell repertoires in COVID-19. Repertoires were generated with immunoSEQ multiplex PCR, while TCRdb's copy carries only in-frame clones and drops some. The profile shows under 250,000 clones, 85% of them singletons. The sample was peripheral blood. Receptors were obtained from a man in his fifties or sixties with COVID-19, enrolled during active disease.

The chain combines TRBV14 with TRBJ2-7; 7 positions agree with TRBD2. V lost 3 bases, J lost 7 bases, and 9 bases stayed unmatched. Germline V lookup: CDR1 SGHDN, CDR2 FVKESK. The CDR3 spans 14 residues. CDR3 region: CASSQPGTMGEQYF. CDR3 nucleotides: TGTGCCAGCAGCCAGCCGGGGACTATGGGGGAGCAGTACTTC.

V and J are TRBV2 and TRBJ1-4; D remains unclear. The CDR3 totals 12 residues. Germline CDR1 reads SNHLY; CDR2 reads FYNNEI. The V end was cut by 11 bases, the J end by 4 bases, with 11 bases between. The CDR3 DNA reads TGTGCCCGGCGGCTGGATAATGAAAAACTGTTTTTT. Translated, it gives CARRLDNEKLFF.

The rearrangement joins TRBV5-1 to TRBJ2-7; 9 bases align to TRBD1. The CDR3 is made up of 14 amino acids. The V and J ends lost 3 bases and 5 bases, in that order; junction bases with no gene match: 6. Germline CDR1 is SGHRS and CDR2 is YFSETQ. CDR3 sequence reads: CASSWGQGKNEQYF. Written as DNA, the CDR3 is TGCGCCAGCAGCTGGGGACAGGGTAAGAACGAGCAGTACTTC. Combining the CDR3 with reference TRBV5-1 and TRBJ2-7 gives the whole variable domain KAGVTQTPRYLIKTRGQQVTLSCSPISGHRSVSWYQQTPGQGLQFLFEYFSETQRNKGNFPGRFSGRQFSNSRSEMNVSTLELGDSALYLCASSWGQGKNEQYFGPGTRLTVT.

This chain uses TRBV19 with TRBJ2-3; 8 nucleotides align to TRBD1. In germline, CDR1 is LNHDA, CDR2 SQIVND (reference sequence). Trimming took 9 bases from V and 6 from J; bases not matched to a gene: 8. This CDR3 is built from 13 residues. The CDR3 is CARSLGTGDTQYF. Written as DNA, the CDR3 is TGTGCCAGGAGTCTCGGGACAGGCGATACGCAGTATTTT.

The chain links TRBV3-1 (or the pseudogene TRBV3-2) to TRBJ2-5; 11 bases line up with TRBD2. Trimming cost V 4 bases and J 3 bases; bases outside gene matches: 4. The CDR3 has 15 residues. The germline gives CDR1 LGHDT, CDR2 YNNKEL (reference sequence). Here the CDR3 reads CASSRPGLAEETQYF. For the CDR3, the DNA is TGTGCCAGCAGCCGCCCGGGACTAGCGGAAGAGACCCAGTACTTC.

This clone was observed a few times. V is TRBV19 and J is TRBJ1-3; D unresolved. This CDR3 is built from 17 residues. V lost 6 bases and J 0 bases, leaving 18 bases between the germline ends. CDR1 and CDR2 (germline): LNHDA, SQIVND (reference sequence). This CDR3 is CASRTGTRLSSGNTIYF. The DNA for the CDR3 is TGTGCCAGTAGGACCGGAACACGACTAAGCTCTGGAAACACCATATATTTT. The variable domain in full, completed from reference TRBV19 and TRBJ1-3, reads DGGITQSPKYLFRKEGQNVTLSCEQNLNHDAMYWYRQDPGQGLRLIYYSQIVNDFQKGDIAEGYSVSREKKESFPLTVTSAQKNPTAFYLCASRTGTRLSSGNTIYFGEGSWLTVV.

This clone was seen only once. This rearrangement joins TRBV4-3 to TRBJ2-5, with 10 bases lining up with TRBD2. V shed 1 base, J shed 0 bases, and the junction held 8 bases outside the gene matches. CDR1 is LGHNA, CDR2 YSLEER, per germline. The CDR3 length is 18 residues. The CDR3 DNA reads TGCGCCAGCAGCCAAGGACTAGCGGGCCCCACGTACCAAGAGACCCAGTACTTC. It yields the protein CASSQGLAGPTYQETQYF.

This clone occurred once. The chain joins TRBV7-2 to TRBJ2-5, with TRBD1 identical over 7 bases. CDR1 SGHTA and CDR2 FQGNSA come from the germline V gene. Trimming cost V 5 bases and J 1 base; bases outside gene matches: 1. The CDR3 contains 13 residues. DNA for the CDR3: TGTGCCAGCAGCCGGGACAGCCAAGAGACCCAGTACTTC. Its translation is CASSRDSQETQYF.

This clone showed up just a few times. This chain links TRBV9 with TRBJ1-2, with TRBD1 matching 8 bases. CDR3 length: 14 amino acids. Per the germline V gene, CDR1 is SGDLS and CDR2 is YYNGEE. The V segment lost 4 bases and the J segment 3 bases; nucleotides outside the gene matches: 5. CDR3 loop: CASSSGQGYYGYTF. In nucleotides, the CDR3 is TGTGCCAGCAGCTCTGGACAGGGCTACTATGGCTACACCTTC.

The chain is built from TRBV25-1 and TRBJ2-2, with D maybe TRBD2 (7 bases). The CDR3 spans 15 residues. Germline CDR1 is MGHDK and CDR2 is SYGVNS. The ends were cut back, 7 bases at V and 4 bases at J, with 16 bases in the middle. CDR3 residues: CASTRRGAGTGELFF. The CDR3 nucleotides are TGTGCCAGCACCCGTCGGGGGGCCGGCACCGGGGAGCTGTTTTTT.

The chain joins TRBV11-2 to TRBJ1-2, with 8 bases lining up with TRBD1. CDR1 SGHAT and CDR2 FQNNGV come from the germline V gene. This CDR3 comprises 13 residues. J gave up 6 bases and V 3 bases, and 3 bases lay outside the gene matches. CDR3 in DNA: TGTGCCAGCAGCTTCGACAGGGGTAATGGCTACACCTTC. It encodes CASSFDRGNGYTF.

This chain uses TRBV4-2 with TRBJ2-7; maybe TRBD1 (6 bases). The CDR3 loop spans 16 amino acids. Trimming removed 0 bases at V and 0 bases at J, with 12 bases between. CDR1 is LGHNA, CDR2 YNFKEQ, per germline. The CDR3 sequence is CASSQELQGISYEQYF. The CDR3 region has the DNA TGTGCCAGCAGCCAAGAGCTACAGGGCATCTCCTACGAGCAGTACTTC.

This clone was recorded only once. This sequence joins TRBV1 and TRBJ1-2; the table's TRBD1 call for D was not verified on the DNA. TRBV1 is flagged as a pseudogene. The CDR3 length is 14 residues. The CDR3 DNA follows: TGCACCAGCAGCCGACAGCCCCTGAGCTATGGCTACACCTTC. It is translated as CTSSRQPLSYGYTF.

The count of this clone is one. The chain carries TRBV7-2 and TRBJ2-5; 10 nucleotides line up with TRBD2. In germline, CDR1 is SGHTA, CDR2 FQGNSA. Unmatched junction bases numbered 9, after V lost 2 bases and J lost 6 bases. The CDR3 spans 16 residues. DNA of the CDR3: TGTGCCAGCAGCTTATCAGGAGCGGGGGGGCGAAAGACCCAGTACTTC. Translated, it gives CASSLSGAGGRKTQYF.

This chain connects TRBV9 to TRBJ2-5; TRBD2 aligns across 7 bases. The germline V gene encodes CDR1 SGDLS and CDR2 YYNGEE. V trimming: 4 bases; J trimming: 4 bases; junction bases outside the gene matches: 10. This CDR3 spans 15 amino acids. CDR3 sequence: CASSSRLAWGETQYF. The CDR3 coding sequence is TGTGCCAGCAGCTCCAGACTAGCTTGGGGAGAGACCCAGTACTTC.

The chain recombines TRBV5-4 with TRBJ1-6; a possible D gene is TRBD1 (6 bases). V lost 4 bases and J 6 bases, leaving 17 bases between the germline ends. The CDR3 spans 16 residues. CDR1 and CDR2 (germline): SGHNT, YYREEE (reference sequence). This CDR3 reads CASSLPSGTPNSPLHF. The CDR3 DNA is TGTGCCAGCAGCCTACCATCCGGGACACCTAATTCACCCCTCCACTTT.

The chain is built from TRBV7-8 and TRBJ2-2; 9 bases line up with TRBD2. The junction had 18 bases not matched to a gene; V was cut back by 5 bases and J by 5 bases. Looked up from germline, CDR1 is SGHVS and CDR2 is FQNEAQ. The CDR3 extends over 19 amino acids. This chain's CDR3 is CASSAGVLAGDLGTGELFF. CDR3 nucleotide sequence: TGTGCCAGCAGCGCGGGGGTGTTAGCGGGGGACTTGGGGACCGGGGAGCTGTTTTTT.

This sequence joins TRBV11-2 and TRBJ2-5; 7 bases map to TRBD1. Germline CDR1 SGHAT, CDR2 FQNNGV. V was pared by 1 base and J by 1 base, with 3 bases of the junction left unmatched. The CDR3 loop spans 15 amino acids. CDR3 loop: CASSLGTGVQETQYF. DNA for the CDR3: TGTGCCAGCAGCTTAGGAACAGGGGTCCAAGAGACCCAGTACTTC.

With regard to this clone: Additional DNA sequences in this sample encode the identical CDR3. This chain connects TRBV9 to TRBJ2-2; D is possibly TRBD1 (5 bases). Trimming left V 2 bases short and J 5 bases short, with 7 bases between. CDR1 is SGDLS and CDR2 is YYNGEE in the germline V gene. CDR3 length: 13 amino acids. CDR3 DNA: TGTGCCAGCAGCGTGTCAGGGACCGGGGAGCTGTTTTTT. It specifies CASSVSGTGELFF.

The chain combines TRBV3-1 (or the pseudogene TRBV3-2) with TRBJ2-7; 7 bases are a match to TRBD1. From germline, CDR1 is LGHDT and CDR2 YNNKEL (reference sequence). This CDR3 contains 13 residues. Losses at the gene ends were 6 bases for V and 7 bases for J; bases not matched to a gene: 9. CDR3: CASSNRQGWEQYF. The CDR3 DNA reads TGTGCCAGCAGTAACAGACAGGGTTGGGAGCAGTACTTC.

The sample holds a few counts of this clone. This chain uses TRBV13 with TRBJ2-5; 8 bases are a match to TRBD2. Looked up from germline, CDR1 is PRHDT and CDR2 is FYEKMQ (reference sequence). The CDR3 loop spans 15 amino acids. V lost 4 bases, J lost 4 bases, and 8 bases stayed unmatched. CDR3 sequence: CASSSTGTSRETQYF. DNA for the CDR3: TGTGCCAGCAGCTCCACCGGGACTAGTCGAGAGACCCAGTACTTC.

This clone has just one count. V and J are TRBV11-3 and TRBJ2-1; 11 bases agree with TRBD2. This CDR3 is built from 17 residues. Germline V gene lookup returns CDR1 SGHNT and CDR2 YENEEA. With 1 base clipped from V and 7 bases from J, the junction kept 9 bases outside the gene matches. This chain's CDR3 is CASSLAGVAGGTNEQFF. CDR3 in DNA: TGTGCCAGCAGCTTAGCCGGCGTAGCGGGGGGGACTAATGAGCAGTTCTTC.

The chain has TRBV11-1 and TRBJ1-2, with D possibly matching TRBD1 (5 bases). This CDR3 comprises 14 residues. The ends were cut back, 7 bases at V and 0 bases at J, with 12 bases in the middle. Germline-derived CDR1 and CDR2 are SGHAT and FQDESV (reference sequence). The DNA for the CDR3 is TGTGCCAGCAAGGCGGCAGGGACTAACTATGGCTACACCTTC. Protein: CASKAAGTNYGYTF.

The chain recombines TRBV15 with TRBJ2-5, with D perhaps TRBD2 (6 bases). Trimming took off 1 base at V and 5 bases at J, with 14 bases between the two ends. Looked up from germline, CDR1 is LNHNV and CDR2 is YYDKDF (reference sequence). CDR3 length equals 15 residues. The DNA for the CDR3 is TGTGCCACCAGCAGAGTGCGGGACCCCTGGGAGACCCAGTACTTC. It encodes CATSRVRDPWETQYF.

V is TRBV30 and J is TRBJ1-3, with unresolved D. With 2 bases removed from V and 4 bases from J, the gap between germline ends came to 9 bases. The CDR3 sequence is 13 residues long. Germline V gives CDR1 GTSNPN, CDR2 SVGIG (reference sequence). The chain's CDR3 is CAWSLSAGNTIYF. Written as DNA, the CDR3 is TGTGCCTGGAGTTTGTCCGCGGGAAACACCATATATTTT.

The chain couples TRBV6-5 to TRBJ2-1; TRBD2 aligns across 10 bases. The CDR3 extends over 15 amino acids. Germline V gene lookup returns CDR1 MNHEY and CDR2 SVGAGI. The V and J ends lost 6 bases and 9 bases, in that order; junction bases with no gene match: 11. The chain's CDR3 is CASSVEIAGGFEQFF. The CDR3 DNA reads TGTGCCAGCAGCGTGGAGATAGCGGGGGGATTTGAGCAGTTCTTC.

This chain connects TRBV24-1 to TRBJ1-2; TRBD1 aligns across 9 bases. From germline, CDR1 is KGHDR and CDR2 SFDVKD. The J segment lost 5 bases and the V segment lost 3 bases, leaving 6 bases of the junction unmatched. The CDR3 loop spans 15 amino acids. The CDR3 sequence: CATSDPRTGEYGYTF. The CDR3 nucleotides are TGTGCCACCAGTGATCCCCGGACAGGGGAATATGGCTACACCTTC.